These T cell receptor beta chains were read from a single sample in a study of T cell changes during pregnancy in multiple sclerosis. The table came from immunoSEQ multiplex PCR; TCRdb's copy has only in-frame clones and leaves some out. This sample carries 30,000 to 40,000 clones, roughly 87% of them seen once, and the ten largest clones take approximately 10%. Material: CD8+ T cells from peripheral blood mononuclear cells, obtained in the second trimester of pregnancy. These TCRs come from a female donor with multiple sclerosis, enrolled in a pregnancy study. Each CDR3 is given with its conserved first and last residue. Fields, in order: clone size, V gene, J gene, D gene, CDR3 DNA, CDR3 protein. The D gene is left open where the match is weak. The size entry is marked missing in some rows and otherwise reads once, few, many or a size class.

clone_size: once; v_call: TRBV9; j_call: TRBJ1-3; d_call: -; cdr3_nt: TGTGCCAGCAACCGCCCGGGGACTGGATCTGGAAACACCATATATTTT; cdr3_aa: CASNRPGTGSGNTIYF
clone_size: once; v_call: TRBV5-1; j_call: TRBJ2-5; d_call: TRBD2; cdr3_nt: TGCGCCAGCAGCTGGATCCCTAGCGGCGCTAGGGAGACCCAGTACTTC; cdr3_aa: CASSWIPSGARETQYF
clone_size: -; v_call: TRBV10-3; j_call: TRBJ1-4; d_call: -; cdr3_nt: TGTGCCATCAGTGATCCGACGGCGGTAAATGAAAAACTGTTTTTT; cdr3_aa: CAISDPTAVNEKLFF
clone_size: -; v_call: TRBV27; j_call: TRBJ2-1; d_call: -; cdr3_nt: TGTGCCAGCAGTTTGGCTTTGTCAAGCTCCTACAATGAGCAGTTCTTC; cdr3_aa: CASSLALSSSYNEQFF
clone_size: many; v_call: TRBV6-5; j_call: TRBJ2-5; d_call: -; cdr3_nt: TGTGCCAGCAGTTACTCGTTCGGGTACCGGGAGACCCAGTACTTC; cdr3_aa: CASSYSFGYRETQYF
clone_size: -; v_call: TRBV7-9; j_call: TRBJ2-1; d_call: TRBD2; cdr3_nt: TGTGCCAGCAGCATCGTGACTAGCGGGAGATCTGAGCAGTTCTTC; cdr3_aa: CASSIVTSGRSEQFF
clone_size: -; v_call: TRBV10-1; j_call: TRBJ2-7; d_call: -; cdr3_nt: TGCGCCAGCAGTGGGACTTCACCGTACGAGCAGTACTTC; cdr3_aa: CASSGTSPYEQYF
clone_size: -; v_call: TRBV28; j_call: TRBJ1-2; d_call: -; cdr3_nt: TGTGCCAGCAGTTTTGGGCAGGGATCCTATGGCTACACCTTC; cdr3_aa: CASSFGQGSYGYTF
clone_size: -; v_call: TRBV12-5; j_call: TRBJ2-3; d_call: -; cdr3_nt: TGTGCTAGTGGTTTGGTACCCTCCAAACCAGGGGGCACAGATACGCAGTATTTT; cdr3_aa: CASGLVPSKPGGTDTQYF
clone_size: -; v_call: TRBV13; j_call: TRBJ2-7; d_call: TRBD1; cdr3_nt: TGTGCCAGCAGCTTAGAGGGGGCGCCCTACGAGCAGTACTTC; cdr3_aa: CASSLEGAPYEQYF
clone_size: few; v_call: TRBV2; j_call: TRBJ1-1; d_call: -; cdr3_nt: TGTGCCAGCAGTGAAGTGGGGGGGAGGAGGACTGAAGCTTTCTTT; cdr3_aa: CASSEVGGRRTEAFF
clone_size: -; v_call: TRBV7-3; j_call: TRBJ2-7; d_call: TRBD1; cdr3_nt: TGTGCCAGCAGCCCCACGGGGGGACAGGGGGTTGAGCAGTACTTC; cdr3_aa: CASSPTGGQGVEQYF
clone_size: -; v_call: TRBV10-1; j_call: TRBJ1-1; d_call: -; cdr3_nt: TGCGCCAGCGCCCCGACAGGAGAGATGAACACTGAAGCTTTCTTT; cdr3_aa: CASAPTGEMNTEAFF
clone_size: -; v_call: TRBV6-5; j_call: TRBJ1-2; d_call: TRBD1; cdr3_nt: TGTGCCAGCGGCAGGGGGCGCGGTAACTATGGCTACACCTTC; cdr3_aa: CASGRGRGNYGYTF
clone_size: -; v_call: TRBV7-3; j_call: TRBJ2-3; d_call: -; cdr3_nt: TGTGCCAGCAGCCTCCGACCGCTAGCCTCCGATACGCAGTATTTT; cdr3_aa: CASSLRPLASDTQYF
clone_size: -; v_call: TRBV29-1; j_call: TRBJ2-2; d_call: -; cdr3_nt: TGCAGCGTTGCCAGGAACACCGGGGAGCTGTTTTTT; cdr3_aa: CSVARNTGELFF
clone_size: -; v_call: TRBV6-5; j_call: TRBJ1-1; d_call: TRBD1; cdr3_nt: TGTGCCAGCAGGATTTTACAGGGGTCCGGCACTGAAGCTTTCTTT; cdr3_aa: CASRILQGSGTEAFF
clone_size: -; v_call: TRBV5-5; j_call: TRBJ2-2; d_call: TRBD1; cdr3_nt: TGTGCCAGCAGCCTTCCGGGACAGGGCCACGGGGAGCTGTTTTTT; cdr3_aa: CASSLPGQGHGELFF
clone_size: -; v_call: TRBV27; j_call: TRBJ2-1; d_call: TRBD1; cdr3_nt: TGTGCCAGCAGCCCGGACAGGGTCGATGAGCAGTTCTTC; cdr3_aa: CASSPDRVDEQFF
clone_size: -; v_call: TRBV5-5; j_call: TRBJ2-7; d_call: TRBD1; cdr3_nt: TGTGCCAGCAGCTTGGGTGGACAGGAGAGCTACGAGCAGTACTTC; cdr3_aa: CASSLGGQESYEQYF
clone_size: -; v_call: TRBV4-1; j_call: TRBJ1-5; d_call: TRBD1; cdr3_nt: TGCGCCAGCAGCCACGGGACAGACAATAGCAATCAGCCCCAGCATTTT; cdr3_aa: CASSHGTDNSNQPQHF
clone_size: -; v_call: TRBV9; j_call: TRBJ2-1; d_call: TRBD2; cdr3_nt: TGTGCCAGCAGCCAAAGCGGGGCAGCTAGCTCCTACAATGAGCAGTTCTTC; cdr3_aa: CASSQSGAASSYNEQFF
clone_size: -; v_call: TRBV9; j_call: TRBJ1-2; d_call: -; cdr3_nt: TGTGCCAGCAGCGTAGGTCAGTTCCCCTATGGCTACACCTTC; cdr3_aa: CASSVGQFPYGYTF
clone_size: few; v_call: TRBV27; j_call: TRBJ2-1; d_call: TRBD1; cdr3_nt: TGTGCCAGCACTAACAGGGGCAATGAGCAGTTCTTC; cdr3_aa: CASTNRGNEQFF
clone_size: -; v_call: TRBV28; j_call: TRBJ2-1; d_call: -; cdr3_nt: TGTGCCAGCAGTTTATTTAGCCCTCCTACGTACAATGAGCAGTTCTTC; cdr3_aa: CASSLFSPPTYNEQFF
clone_size: -; v_call: TRBV4-1; j_call: TRBJ2-3; d_call: -; cdr3_nt: TGCGCCAGCAGCCCCGGTCTTTTGGGACACCTTCTCACAGATACGCAGTATTTT; cdr3_aa: CASSPGLLGHLLTDTQYF
clone_size: -; v_call: TRBV4-1; j_call: TRBJ2-1; d_call: -; cdr3_nt: TGCGCCAGCAGCCAAGAAATCCAGGGGAGTATCAATGAGCAGTTCTTC; cdr3_aa: CASSQEIQGSINEQFF
clone_size: -; v_call: TRBV19; j_call: TRBJ2-1; d_call: TRBD2; cdr3_nt: TGTGCCAGTAGTATAGAGAGCGGGAGGCCGGTCGGTGAGCAGTTCTTC; cdr3_aa: CASSIESGRPVGEQFF
clone_size: once; v_call: TRBV28; j_call: TRBJ1-4; d_call: TRBD1; cdr3_nt: TGTGCCAGCAGTTCGGGACAGTCAAATGGGAAACTGTTTTTT; cdr3_aa: CASSSGQSNGKLFF
clone_size: -; v_call: TRBV19; j_call: TRBJ1-2; d_call: -; cdr3_nt: TGTGCCAGTAGCGGTATAATGGCCCCGGCAGGGTCTTCCTTTCGAGTCTATGGCTACACCTTC; cdr3_aa: CASSGIMAPAGSSFRVYGYTF
clone_size: -; v_call: TRBV5-1; j_call: TRBJ2-2; d_call: TRBD2; cdr3_nt: TGCGCCAGCAGCGTCCCCACTCCGGGACTAGCGAGGACCGGGGAGCTGTTTTTT; cdr3_aa: CASSVPTPGLARTGELFF
clone_size: -; v_call: TRBV9; j_call: TRBJ1-3; d_call: -; cdr3_nt: TGTGCCAGCAGCGTAGGAAGGTTGGAGGCTGGAAACACCATATATTTT; cdr3_aa: CASSVGRLEAGNTIYF
clone_size: few; v_call: TRBV6-5; j_call: TRBJ1-2; d_call: TRBD1; cdr3_nt: TGTGCCAGCAGTTCCGGACAGGGGATGAGCTATGGCTACACCTTC; cdr3_aa: CASSSGQGMSYGYTF
clone_size: -; v_call: TRBV30; j_call: TRBJ2-7; d_call: TRBD1; cdr3_nt: TGTGCCTGGAGTGGAGGGGACAGCCCCAAACCCTCCTACGAGCAGTACTTC; cdr3_aa: CAWSGGDSPKPSYEQYF
clone_size: few; v_call: TRBV6-4; j_call: TRBJ2-7; d_call: -; cdr3_nt: TGTGCCAGGAGCGTAGGGGACTACGAGCAGTACTTC; cdr3_aa: CARSVGDYEQYF
clone_size: -; v_call: TRBV19; j_call: TRBJ2-7; d_call: TRBD1; cdr3_nt: TGTGCCAGTACTTCGACAGGGGACGGCTACGAGCAGTACTTC; cdr3_aa: CASTSTGDGYEQYF
clone_size: -; v_call: TRBV6-5; j_call: TRBJ2-3; d_call: TRBD2; cdr3_nt: TGTGCCAGCAGTCTAGCGGGGGGAACAGATACGCAGTATTTT; cdr3_aa: CASSLAGGTDTQYF
clone_size: -; v_call: TRBV5-1; j_call: TRBJ1-1; d_call: TRBD1; cdr3_nt: TGCGCCAGCAGCGAAGACAGGGAAATGAACACTGAAGCTTTCTTT; cdr3_aa: CASSEDREMNTEAFF
clone_size: -; v_call: TRBV9; j_call: TRBJ2-1; d_call: -; cdr3_nt: TGTGCCAGCAGCGAAGACAGGAGTAACAATGAGCAGTTCTTC; cdr3_aa: CASSEDRSNNEQFF
clone_size: once; v_call: TRBV6-4; j_call: TRBJ1-4; d_call: -; cdr3_nt: TGTGCCAGCAGTGCTCGGGGAAATGAAAAACTGTTTTTT; cdr3_aa: CASSARGNEKLFF
clone_size: -; v_call: TRBV9; j_call: TRBJ2-1; d_call: TRBD2; cdr3_nt: TGTGCCAGCAGCGTAGAAGGACTAGGGTACAATGAGCAGTTCTTC; cdr3_aa: CASSVEGLGYNEQFF
clone_size: -; v_call: TRBV19; j_call: TRBJ2-7; d_call: -; cdr3_nt: TGTGCCAGTAGTTTGGGGCATTTCCCCTACGAGCAGTACTTC; cdr3_aa: CASSLGHFPYEQYF
clone_size: -; v_call: TRBV28; j_call: TRBJ2-2; d_call: -; cdr3_nt: TGTGCCAGCATTCAGGAATTAACCGGGGAGCTGTTTTTT; cdr3_aa: CASIQELTGELFF
clone_size: -; v_call: TRBV5-6; j_call: TRBJ1-3; d_call: -; cdr3_nt: TGTGCCAGCAGCTTGGCCGGTTCCAGGCCTGTCTCTGGAAACACCATATATTTT; cdr3_aa: CASSLAGSRPVSGNTIYF
clone_size: -; v_call: TRBV5-1; j_call: TRBJ2-7; d_call: TRBD1; cdr3_nt: TGCGCCAGCAGCGCCGGGACAGGGGCCTACGAGCAGTACTTC; cdr3_aa: CASSAGTGAYEQYF
clone_size: once; v_call: TRBV6-5; j_call: TRBJ2-7; d_call: -; cdr3_nt: TGTGCCAGCAGTTACGGGAGGGAGCAGTACTTC; cdr3_aa: CASSYGREQYF
clone_size: -; v_call: TRBV27; j_call: TRBJ1-2; d_call: -; cdr3_nt: TGTGCCAGCACCTCGCCCCGCCCGGGAGGGAACTATGGCTACACCTTC; cdr3_aa: CASTSPRPGGNYGYTF
clone_size: -; v_call: TRBV6-5; j_call: TRBJ2-5; d_call: TRBD1; cdr3_nt: TGTGCCAGCAGCCTTGGACAGGGGGCCAAGACCCAGTACTTC; cdr3_aa: CASSLGQGAKTQYF
clone_size: -; v_call: TRBV4-1; j_call: TRBJ1-5; d_call: -; cdr3_nt: TGCGCCAGCAGCCAAGAGGCGGCAGGGCTTTACAATCAGCCCCAGCATTTT; cdr3_aa: CASSQEAAGLYNQPQHF
clone_size: -; v_call: TRBV9; j_call: TRBJ1-2; d_call: -; cdr3_nt: TGTGCCAGCAGCGTAGCCCCTCAGGAATTAAACTATGGCTACACCTTC; cdr3_aa: CASSVAPQELNYGYTF
clone_size: -; v_call: TRBV5-4; j_call: TRBJ1-2; d_call: TRBD1; cdr3_nt: TGTGCCAGCAGGGGGGGACAGGAGAGAGTCTATGGCTACACCTTC; cdr3_aa: CASRGGQERVYGYTF
clone_size: -; v_call: TRBV5-1; j_call: TRBJ2-1; d_call: -; cdr3_nt: TGCGCCAGCAGCTTGGAAGCTTACAATGAGCAGTTCTTC; cdr3_aa: CASSLEAYNEQFF
clone_size: -; v_call: TRBV4-1; j_call: TRBJ2-1; d_call: TRBD1; cdr3_nt: TGCGCCAGCAGCCATACAGGGGCCTTGGCTGGAGAAGAGCAGTTCTTC; cdr3_aa: CASSHTGALAGEEQFF
clone_size: -; v_call: TRBV18; j_call: TRBJ2-5; d_call: TRBD1; cdr3_nt: TGTGCCAGCTCACCACCGACAGGGGGCAGGGTTGGAGAGACCCAGTACTTC; cdr3_aa: CASSPPTGGRVGETQYF
clone_size: -; v_call: TRBV11-2; j_call: TRBJ1-1; d_call: -; cdr3_nt: TGTGCCAGCAGCTTAGGGCCAGGCCAGAACACTGAAGCTTTCTTT; cdr3_aa: CASSLGPGQNTEAFF
clone_size: -; v_call: TRBV19; j_call: TRBJ1-1; d_call: -; cdr3_nt: TGTGCCAGTAGTCCAGCCAGGACGGGAAACACTGAAGCTTTCTTT; cdr3_aa: CASSPARTGNTEAFF
clone_size: -; v_call: TRBV27; j_call: TRBJ2-3; d_call: TRBD2; cdr3_nt: TGTGCCAGCAGTTTAAGGCTAGCGGGGGGGCCCCCCCCAGATACGCAGTATTTT; cdr3_aa: CASSLRLAGGPPPDTQYF
clone_size: -; v_call: TRBV27; j_call: TRBJ2-3; d_call: -; cdr3_nt: TGTGCCAGCAGTTCCAGGGATACGCAGTATTTT; cdr3_aa: CASSSRDTQYF
clone_size: -; v_call: TRBV5-1; j_call: TRBJ2-3; d_call: -; cdr3_nt: TGCGCCAGCAGCTTGCGAGGCTACACAGATACGCAGTATTTT; cdr3_aa: CASSLRGYTDTQYF
clone_size: -; v_call: TRBV5-4; j_call: TRBJ2-3; d_call: TRBD2; cdr3_nt: TGTGCCAGCAGCTCCCTGGGACTAGCGGGAGGAGATACGCAGTATTTT; cdr3_aa: CASSSLGLAGGDTQYF